The T cell receptor beta chain under discussion was sequenced for a study of blood T cell repertoires in COVID-19. The wider study: Samples of COVID-19 (acute and convalescent) were obtained from the United States, Italy and Spain. PBMCs, B-cell-depleted T cells, or T cells provided the cDNA or gDNA that made up the material.

Germline-derived CDR1 and CDR2 are SGHTA and FQGTGA. Trimming removed 0 bases from V and 8 bases from J, with 3 bases in between. The CDR3 spans 11 residues. The protocol was immunoSEQ multiplex PCR, while the TCRdb copy is restricted to in-frame clones and leaves out a portion. The top ten hold just under 45% of the sample, which has roughly 12,000 clones, around 79% seen once. The source is a man older than 75 with acute or convalescent COVID-19. V usage is TRBV7-3 and J usage is TRBJ2-3; no clear D gene. The sample was peripheral blood. The CDR3 region is CASSLTSTQYF. CDR3 sequence (DNA): TGTGCCAGCAGCTTAACTAGTACGCAGTATTTT.